Sequencing of this T cell receptor (beta chain) was carried out in a study of blood T cell repertoires in COVID-19. Study at large: The United States, Italy and Spain were the sources of the acute and convalescent COVID-19 samples. Nucleic acid was either cDNA or gDNA, and it came from T cells, B-cell-depleted T cells, or PBMCs.

The Seattle patients joined while their infection was active and were tracked longitudinally afterward. From germline, CDR1 is MNHEY and CDR2 SVGAGI. Trimming took off 5 bases at V and 2 bases at J, with 14 bases between the two ends. This CDR3 contains 15 residues. The protocol was immunoSEQ multiplex PCR, while the TCRdb copy is restricted to in-frame clones and leaves out a portion. This table holds roughly 180,000 clones, about four fifths found once. Sequenced material: peripheral blood. The receptor was isolated from a woman in her fifties or sixties with COVID-19, enrolled during active disease. This chain links TRBV6-5 with TRBJ2-3, with a possible D match to TRBD2 (6 bases). CDR3 loop: CASSMGLTLTDTQYF. CDR3 coding DNA: TGTGCCAGCAGTATGGGACTTACCCTCACAGATACGCAGTATTTT.